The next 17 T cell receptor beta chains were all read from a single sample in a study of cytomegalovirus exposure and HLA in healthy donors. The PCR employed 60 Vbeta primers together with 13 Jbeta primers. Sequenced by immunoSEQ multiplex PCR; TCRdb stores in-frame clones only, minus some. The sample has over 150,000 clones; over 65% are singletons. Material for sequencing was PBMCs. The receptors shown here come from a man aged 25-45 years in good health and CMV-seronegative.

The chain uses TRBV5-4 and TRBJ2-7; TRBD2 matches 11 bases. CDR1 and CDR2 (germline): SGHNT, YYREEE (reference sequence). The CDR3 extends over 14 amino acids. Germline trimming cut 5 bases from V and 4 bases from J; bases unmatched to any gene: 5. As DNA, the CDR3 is TGTGCCAGCAGAATAGCGGGGGGGCAGTACGAGCAGTACTTC. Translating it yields CASRIAGGQYEQYF.

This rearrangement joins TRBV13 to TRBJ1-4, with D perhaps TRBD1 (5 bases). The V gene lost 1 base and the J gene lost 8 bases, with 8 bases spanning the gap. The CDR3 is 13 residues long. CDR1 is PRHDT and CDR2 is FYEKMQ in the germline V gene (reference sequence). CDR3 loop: CASSLAGREKLFF. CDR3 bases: TGTGCCAGCAGCTTAGCAGGGAGGGAAAAACTGTTTTTT.

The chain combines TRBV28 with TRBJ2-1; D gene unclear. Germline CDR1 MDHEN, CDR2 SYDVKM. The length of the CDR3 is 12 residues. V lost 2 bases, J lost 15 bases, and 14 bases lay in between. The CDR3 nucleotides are TGTGCCAGCAGTTTAGGAGTGATCCCTCGGTTCTTC. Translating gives CASSLGVIPRFF.

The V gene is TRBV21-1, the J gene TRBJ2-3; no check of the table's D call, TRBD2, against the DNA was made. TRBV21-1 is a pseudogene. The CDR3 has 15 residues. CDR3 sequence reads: CASSKTSGETDTQYF. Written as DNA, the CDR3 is TGTGCCAGCAGCAAAACTAGCGGGGAAACAGATACGCAGTATTTT.

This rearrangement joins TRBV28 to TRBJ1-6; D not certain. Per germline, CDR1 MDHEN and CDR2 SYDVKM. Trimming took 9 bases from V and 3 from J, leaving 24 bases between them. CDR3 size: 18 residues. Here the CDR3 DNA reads TGTGCCAGAGTGTGTTTGTATAAACCACTTGACTATAATTCACCCCTCCACTTT. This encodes CARVCLYKPLDYNSPLHF.

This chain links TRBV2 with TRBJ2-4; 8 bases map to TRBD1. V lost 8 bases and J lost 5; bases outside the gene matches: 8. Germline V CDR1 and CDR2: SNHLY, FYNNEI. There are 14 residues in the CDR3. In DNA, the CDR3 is TGTGCCAGCGGGGGGACAGGCGGGGAAAACATTCAGTACTTC. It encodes CASGGTGGENIQYF. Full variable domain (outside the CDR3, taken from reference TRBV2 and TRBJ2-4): EPEVTQTPSHQVTQMGQEVILRCVPISNHLYFYWYRQILGQKVEFLVSFYNNEISEKSEIFDDQFSVERPDGSNFTLKIRSTKLEDSAMYFCASGGTGGENIQYFGAGTRLSVL.

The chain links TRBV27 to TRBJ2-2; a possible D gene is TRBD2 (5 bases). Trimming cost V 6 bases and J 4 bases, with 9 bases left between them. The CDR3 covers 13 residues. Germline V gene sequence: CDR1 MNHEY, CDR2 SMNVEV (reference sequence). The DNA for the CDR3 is TGTGCCAGCAGGCTAGGGAGCACCGGGGAGCTGTTTTTT. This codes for CASRLGSTGELFF.

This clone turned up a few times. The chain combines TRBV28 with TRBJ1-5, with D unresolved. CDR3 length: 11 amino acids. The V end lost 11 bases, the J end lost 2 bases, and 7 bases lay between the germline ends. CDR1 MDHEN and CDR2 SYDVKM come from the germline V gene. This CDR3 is CASRGNQPQHF. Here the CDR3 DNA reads TGTGCCTCCCGTGGCAATCAGCCCCAGCATTTT.

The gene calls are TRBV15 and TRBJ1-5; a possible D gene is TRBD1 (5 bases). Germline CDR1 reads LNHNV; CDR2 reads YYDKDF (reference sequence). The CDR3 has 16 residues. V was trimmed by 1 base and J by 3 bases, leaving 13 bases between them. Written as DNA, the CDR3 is TGTGCCACCAGCAGAGTGGTCTCAGGGTTCAATCAGCCCCAGCATTTT. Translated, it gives CATSRVVSGFNQPQHF.

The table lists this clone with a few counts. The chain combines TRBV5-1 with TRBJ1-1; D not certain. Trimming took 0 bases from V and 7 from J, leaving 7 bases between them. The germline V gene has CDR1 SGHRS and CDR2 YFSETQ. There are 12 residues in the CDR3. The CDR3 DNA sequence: TGCGCCAGCAGCTTGGAAGCGGGTGAAGCTTTCTTT. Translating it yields CASSLEAGEAFF.

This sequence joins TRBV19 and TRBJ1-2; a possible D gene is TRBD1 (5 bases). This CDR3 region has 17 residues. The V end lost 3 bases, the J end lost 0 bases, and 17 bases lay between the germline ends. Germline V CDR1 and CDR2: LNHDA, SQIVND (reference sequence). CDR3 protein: CASSIEGDSSSNYGYTF. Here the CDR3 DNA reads TGTGCCAGTAGTATCGAAGGAGACAGCTCCTCTAACTATGGCTACACCTTC.

The CDR3 protein is CASSDRRGATDTQYF. CDR3 coding DNA: TGTGCCAGCAGTGACCGGCGGGGGGCCACAGATACGCAGTATTTT. The rearrangement uses TRBV2 and TRBJ2-3, with 8 bases aligning to TRBD2. Trimming at V came to 3 bases and at J to 2 bases, leaving 4 bases not matched to a gene. Germline V gene sequence: CDR1 SNHLY, CDR2 FYNNEI. CDR3 length equals 15 residues.

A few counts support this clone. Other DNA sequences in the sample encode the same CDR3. The CDR3 sequence is CASSLSRNTEAFF. The CDR3, as DNA: TGTGCCAGCAGTTTGTCCAGGAACACTGAAGCTTTCTTT. The chain couples TRBV27 to TRBJ1-1; D remains ambiguous. CDR1 MNHEY and CDR2 SMNVEV come from the germline V gene (reference sequence). V was cut by 3 bases and J by 1 base, with 6 bases left in between. This CDR3 has 13 amino acids.

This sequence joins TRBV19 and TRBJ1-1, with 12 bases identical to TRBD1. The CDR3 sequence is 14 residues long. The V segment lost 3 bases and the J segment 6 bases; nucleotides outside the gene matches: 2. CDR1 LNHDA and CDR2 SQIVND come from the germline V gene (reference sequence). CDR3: CASSMGTGGSEAFF. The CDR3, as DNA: TGTGCCAGTAGTATGGGGACAGGGGGCTCTGAAGCTTTCTTT.

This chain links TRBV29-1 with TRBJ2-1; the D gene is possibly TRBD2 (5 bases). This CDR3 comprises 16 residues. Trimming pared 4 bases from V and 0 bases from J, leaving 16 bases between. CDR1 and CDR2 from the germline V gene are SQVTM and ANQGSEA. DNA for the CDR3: TGCAGCGTTGGAGAGGTTGCCACTAGCTCCTACAATGAGCAGTTCTTC. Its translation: CSVGEVATSSYNEQFF.

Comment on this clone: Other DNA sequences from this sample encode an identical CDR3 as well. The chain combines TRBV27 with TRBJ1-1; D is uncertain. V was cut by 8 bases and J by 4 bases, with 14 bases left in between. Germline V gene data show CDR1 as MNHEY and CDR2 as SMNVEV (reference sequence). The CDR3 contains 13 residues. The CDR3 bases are TGTGCCAGCGGCTCCCTAGAGTCCACTGAAGCTTTCTTT. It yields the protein CASGSLESTEAFF.

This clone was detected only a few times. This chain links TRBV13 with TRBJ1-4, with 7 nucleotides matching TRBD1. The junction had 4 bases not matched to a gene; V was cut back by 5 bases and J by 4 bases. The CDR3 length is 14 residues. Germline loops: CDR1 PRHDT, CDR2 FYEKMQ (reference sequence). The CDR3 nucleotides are TGTGCCAGCAGCCCTAACAGGGGTAATGAAAAACTGTTTTTT. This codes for CASSPNRGNEKLFF.